This T cell receptor beta chain appears in the sequencing data of a study of cytomegalovirus exposure and HLA in healthy donors. Across the study: Among the 398 donors who were genotyped, roughly 86% fell in the genetic ancestry cluster that is associated with self-reported Caucasian donors. The study, taken as a whole, reports: Accurate prediction of most subjects' HLA-A and HLA-B alleles from TCR beta sequences was reported. Presence/absence analyses rested on an assumption that sequencing depth was roughly uniform across donors. No immune exposure information besides CMV serostatus was available.

Deletions cut 6 bases from V and 6 bases from J, with 12 bases between. Germline V gives CDR1 MNHNS, CDR2 SASEGT. The CDR3 has 13 amino acids. A remark on this clone: Antigen specificity is unknown.

PCR primers comprised 60 Vbeta and 13 Jbeta primers. Measured with immunoSEQ multiplex PCR; TCRdb has only the in-frame clones, and not every one. The table includes over 150,000 clones, approximately 79% detected once. The chain carries TRBV6-1 and TRBJ1-5; maybe TRBD1 (5 bases). The receptor comes from a man aged 35 to 55 in good health and CMV-seronegative. Material for sequencing was PBMCs. The DNA for the CDR3 is TGTGCCAGCAGCCCGGGGGATCGTCAGCCCCAGCATTTT. This gives the protein CASSPGDRQPQHF.